A selection of T cell receptor beta chains follows, all from one sample in a study of T cells after yellow fever vaccination. Each CDR3 protein is one row after TCRdb ran MiXCR on the 5' RACE reads. The sample contains just under 600,000 distinct CDR3 sequences, roughly 14% of which appear only once. Source: PBMCs, taken on the day of the yellow fever booster vaccination. The source of these receptors is a young man who received the YFV17D yellow fever vaccine. Both conserved end residues are part of each CDR3.

CDR3 protein	V gene	J gene	CDR3 length
CASRGLAGVGTGELFF	TRBV7-2	TRBJ2-2	16
CASSWGGTSGKPETQYF	TRBV5-4	TRBJ2-5	17
CASSLSLRKREGRGGTGELFF	TRBV11-2	TRBJ2-2	21
CATSSGSCYNEQFF	TRBV23-1	TRBJ2-1	14
CSANQETQYF	TRBV20-1	TRBJ2-5	10
CASSYAKGYEQYF	TRBV6-6	TRBJ2-7	13
CATKGGGRAYPPQYF	TRBV10-3	TRBJ2-3	15
CSAGGPNTEAFF	TRBV20-1	TRBJ1-1	12
CASTELGGTGEQFF	TRBV7-6	TRBJ2-1	14
CSAARAGEQYF	TRBV20-1	TRBJ2-7	11
CASSTQGLAGRVTGELFF	TRBV19	TRBJ2-2	18
CAGKGASYGYTF	TRBV6-6	TRBJ1-2	12
CAWFGAGANVLTF	TRBV30	TRBJ2-6	13
CASSQDPSGRGNEQYF	TRBV3-1	TRBJ2-7	16
CSARGTSGSRDEQYF	TRBV20-1	TRBJ2-7	15
CASSEGDRPGETQYF	TRBV25-1	TRBJ2-5	15
CSARDPGTGRTRELFF	TRBV20-1	TRBJ2-2	16
CASSYRSRTDHEQYF	TRBV6-5	TRBJ2-7	15
CSARTGSSYNEQFF	TRBV20-1	TRBJ2-1	14
CASSLDRWTYEQYF	TRBV7-2	TRBJ2-7	14
CAWSIYTDTQYF	TRBV30	TRBJ2-3	12
CASSLSMGTDTQYF	TRBV7-2	TRBJ2-3	14
CASSEQGSYEQYF	TRBV2	TRBJ2-7	13
CAWTSGRDGNEQFF	TRBV30	TRBJ2-1	14
CASSVGNRGTYEQYF	TRBV9	TRBJ2-7	15
CSARGGTGIYNEQFF	TRBV20-1	TRBJ2-1	15
CASSAFGTGLTQETQYF	TRBV4-3	TRBJ2-5	17
CASRRERSYEQYF	TRBV6-1	TRBJ2-7	13
CASYLGQTGEQYF	TRBV9	TRBJ2-7	13
CASSTPLRGKRVDEQFF	TRBV7-2	TRBJ2-1	17
CASSLAGTNREQFF	TRBV7-8	TRBJ2-1	14
CASSTHTAMLDTQYF	TRBV4-3	TRBJ2-3	15
CASNDAGVVGDTQYF	TRBV6-2/TRBV6-3	TRBJ2-3	15
CASSAYGRPSYNEQFF	TRBV5-6	TRBJ2-1	16
CASSHPGTATSSYEQYF	TRBV6-2/TRBV6-3	TRBJ2-7	17
CASSLELAPQGQFF	TRBV5-1	TRBJ2-1	14
CASAVRATGELFF	TRBV7-6	TRBJ2-2	13
CASTGLADNEQFF	TRBV10-3	TRBJ2-1	13
CSARAQGGYNSPLHF	TRBV20-1	TRBJ1-6	15
CASSLGGVGDNEQFF	TRBV27	TRBJ2-1	15
CASSSTSGGQETQYF	TRBV5-1	TRBJ2-5	15
CASSSWGNQPQHF	TRBV11-2	TRBJ1-5	13
CASSLSGSWQNIQYF	TRBV7-2	TRBJ2-4	15
CASSEPGGRYEQYF	TRBV6-1	TRBJ2-7	14
CAISEGGRGQYF	TRBV10-3	TRBJ2-7	12
CASSVDSMGTDTQYF	TRBV5-1	TRBJ2-3	15
CASVREVVTDTQYF	TRBV6-1	TRBJ2-3	14
CASSPRTYGGDTQYF	TRBV7-9	TRBJ2-3	15